This T cell receptor (beta chain) is drawn from a study of T cells in Graves' hyperthyroidism and ophthalmopathy. The overall study: Peripheral blood was obtained at initial diagnosis, preceding any treatment.

The TCR beta CDR3 regions underwent amplification using RNA transcripts as the source. The primer set for the first-round RT-PCR of the TCR CDR3 was HTBI. TCRdb re-analysed the multiplex PCR reads in MiXCR, keeping a single row per CDR3 protein. The repertoire holds over 200,000 distinct CDR3 sequences, with 15% to 20% as singletons. Deletions cut 0 bases from V and 6 bases from J, with 6 bases between. The germline V gene has CDR1 SGHRS and CDR2 YFSETQ. The CDR3 sequence is 13 residues long. This chain connects TRBV5-1 to TRBJ2-2, with unresolved D. The specimen was blood. The source is a man aged 35-49 years with Graves' hyperthyroidism. CDR3 in DNA: TGCGCCAGCAGCTTGGTTTCCCCCGGGGAGCTGTTTTTT. Translation: CASSLVSPGELFF.